These T cell receptor beta chains were read from a single sample in a study of OX40 agonist ivuxolimab in advanced cancers. Here immunoSEQ multiplex PCR was the method, and the copy in TCRdb shows in-frame clones only, minus some. Found here are 30,000 or so clones, approximately 80% of them singletons; the top ten hold around 10%. The material sequenced was CD4+ or CD8+ T cells sorted from blood, taken in a trial of the OX40 agonist ivuxolimab. Source of these receptors: an adult with an advanced solid tumor such as melanoma, head and neck, liver or kidney cancer. Each CDR3 is given with its conserved first and last residue. D genes are given only for firm matches. Some rows have no size entry. The others give once, few or many, or a class for an expanded clone.

V gene	D gene	J gene	clone size	CDR3 DNA	CDR3 protein
TRBV4-2	NA	TRBJ2-3	NA	TGTGCCAGCAGCCAAGATCTTTACATAAGCACAGATACGCAGTATTTT	CASSQDLYISTDTQYF
TRBV14	NA	TRBJ2-5	NA	TGTGCCAGCAGCCAAGGGGGGCTAGCTATTGAGACCCAGTACTTC	CASSQGGLAIETQYF
TRBV2	NA	TRBJ2-2	NA	TGTGCCAGCAGTGAAGACGGGGGAACCGGGGAGCTGTTTTTT	CASSEDGGTGELFF
TRBV4-2	NA	TRBJ1-6	once	TGTGCCAGCAGCCAAGCGGACAGTTATAATTCACCCCTCCACTTT	CASSQADSYNSPLHF
TRBV9	NA	TRBJ2-2	NA	TGTGCCAGCACCGACCAGAGAGCGAACACCGGGGAGCTGTTTTTT	CASTDQRANTGELFF
TRBV2	TRBD2	TRBJ2-5	NA	TGTGCCAGCAGCTTAGGGACTAGCGGGGCCCAAGAGACCCAGTACTTC	CASSLGTSGAQETQYF
TRBV6-6	NA	TRBJ1-1	NA	TGTGCCAGCAGCGCCGGGGGGGTGAACACTGAAGCTTTCTTT	CASSAGGVNTEAFF
TRBV6-5	TRBD1	TRBJ2-2	NA	TGTGCCAGCAGTTACGGGGCAGGGGGCATCGGGGAGCTGTTTTTT	CASSYGAGGIGELFF
TRBV6-5	NA	TRBJ1-1	NA	TGTGCCAGCAGTTACTCCAGGGCTGGGAGGACTGAAGCTTTCTTT	CASSYSRAGRTEAFF
TRBV13	TRBD2	TRBJ2-7	NA	TGTGCCAGCAGCTCGACTAGCGGGGACACCTACGAGCAGTACTTC	CASSSTSGDTYEQYF
TRBV6-5	NA	TRBJ2-5	NA	TGTGCCAGCAGTTACTCGCTAAGCTGGGGGATTGAGACCCAGTACTTC	CASSYSLSWGIETQYF
TRBV6-5	NA	TRBJ1-4	NA	TGTGCCAGCAGCCCGACAGGACTCAATGAAAAACTGTTTTTT	CASSPTGLNEKLFF
TRBV6-5	NA	TRBJ1-5	NA	TGTGCCAGCAGTTACACCGGAGATAGCAATCAGCCCCAGCATTTT	CASSYTGDSNQPQHF
TRBV4-2	TRBD1	TRBJ2-7	NA	TGTGCCAGCAGCCCTACCCCAGGGGGTGCCTACGAGCAGTACTTC	CASSPTPGGAYEQYF
TRBV10-3	TRBD1	TRBJ1-5	NA	TGTGCCATCAGTGCAGTAGGCCCGGACAGGGGGCGATTTGGCAATCAGCCCCAGCATTTT	CAISAVGPDRGRFGNQPQHF
TRBV10-3	NA	TRBJ1-1	NA	TGTGCCACCAGGCGCGGGAACACTGAAGCTTTCTTT	CATRRGNTEAFF
TRBV6-5	NA	TRBJ1-5	NA	TGTGCCAGCAGTGCACAAGATAATCAGCCCCAGCATTTT	CASSAQDNQPQHF
TRBV19	NA	TRBJ1-1	NA	TGTGCCAGTAGTATGAATGGCGGCACTGAAGCTTTCTTT	CASSMNGGTEAFF
TRBV27	TRBD2	TRBJ2-5	once	TGTGCCTCCCGAAGCGGGGGGCCAGGGACCCAGTACTTC	CASRSGGPGTQYF
TRBV5-5	NA	TRBJ1-1	NA	TGTGCCAGCAGCTTATGGGGGCTGGGCACTGAAGCTTTCTTT	CASSLWGLGTEAFF
TRBV10-3	NA	TRBJ1-3	NA	TGTGCCATCAGTGTGATCGGCCCAAAGCAGAGCTCTGGAAACACCATATATTTT	CAISVIGPKQSSGNTIYF
TRBV19	TRBD1	TRBJ1-5	NA	TGTGCCAGTAGTAGGACAGGGGGTAATCAGCCCCAGCATTTT	CASSRTGGNQPQHF